The 18 T cell receptor beta chains given below trace back to one sample, sequenced in a study of blood T cell repertoires in COVID-19. Libraries were prepared by immunoSEQ multiplex PCR; TCRdb keeps only in-frame clonotypes and omits some of them. The data show approximately 230,000 clones, 88% seen once. The sample taken for sequencing was peripheral blood. Every receptor here comes from an older man with acute or convalescent COVID-19.

The chain couples TRBV11-2 to TRBJ2-1; D perhaps matches TRBD1 (6 bases). The V gene's germline CDR1 is SGHAT and CDR2 FQNNGV. This CDR3 comprises 15 residues. With 5 bases removed from V and 2 bases from J, the gap between germline ends came to 13 bases. CDR3 sequence: CASSRRQGTYNEQFF. CDR3 in DNA: TGTGCCAGCAGCCGGCGGCAGGGGACCTACAATGAGCAGTTCTTC.

The chain links TRBV3-1 (or the pseudogene TRBV3-2) to TRBJ2-3; 11 positions match TRBD2. In germline, CDR1 is LGHDT, CDR2 YNNKEL (reference sequence). The ends lost 3 bases at V and 2 bases at J; junction bases unmatched: 13. This CDR3 is built from 19 residues. CDR3 in amino acids: CASSHHSGRAPSTTDTQYF. The CDR3 DNA is TGTGCCAGCAGCCACCATAGCGGGAGGGCCCCCTCCACCACAGATACGCAGTATTTT.

This clone was seen just once. This chain uses TRBV7-2 with TRBJ2-2; a weak D match, TRBD1 (6 bases). This CDR3 contains 16 residues. Between the trimmed V and J ends, which lost 6 bases and 5 bases, there was a span of 19 bases. Germline V gene sequence: CDR1 SGHTA, CDR2 FQGNSA. The CDR3: CASRIVGGGSTGELFF. The DNA of the CDR3 is TGTGCCAGCAGGATAGTTGGGGGCGGAAGTACCGGGGAGCTGTTTTTT. The full variable domain, rest sourced from reference TRBV7-2 and TRBJ2-2, is GAGVSQSPSNKVTEKGKDVELRCDPISGHTALYWYRQSLGQGLEFLIYFQGNSAPDKSGLPSDRFSAERTGGSVSTLTIQRTQQEDSAVYLCASRIVGGGSTGELFFGEGSRLTVL.

The chain uses TRBV28 and TRBJ1-6; no clear D gene. V was pared by 6 bases and J by 7 bases, with 10 bases between. This CDR3 comprises 13 residues. The germline V gene encodes CDR1 MDHEN and CDR2 SYDVKM. The CDR3 DNA reads TGTGCCAGCAGATCTCCGGGGAATTCACCCCTCCACTTT. This sequence encodes CASRSPGNSPLHF.

The V gene is TRBV3-1 (or the pseudogene TRBV3-2), the J gene TRBJ1-2, with TRBD1 matching over 8 bases. V trimming: 4 bases; J trimming: 3 bases; junction bases outside the gene matches: 7. The germline V gene encodes CDR1 LGHDT and CDR2 YNNKEL (reference sequence). The CDR3 sequence is 15 residues long. Written as DNA, the CDR3 is TGTGCCAGCAGCCTCCAGAGGGACAGGTACTATGGCTACACCTTC. This codes for CASSLQRDRYYGYTF.

The rearrangement links TRBV28 to TRBJ1-2; D is possibly TRBD1 (6 bases). V was pared by 7 bases and J by 8 bases, with 17 bases between. CDR3 size: 13 residues. Per the germline V gene, CDR1 is MDHEN and CDR2 is SYDVKM. CDR3 in amino acids: CASTPGGLRGYTF. The DNA of the CDR3 is TGTGCCAGCACCCCTGGGGGCCTAAGAGGCTACACCTTC.

This chain connects TRBV9 to TRBJ1-3, with TRBD1 as a possible D gene (6 bases). Germline V gene lookup returns CDR1 SGDLS and CDR2 YYNGEE. This CDR3 has 15 residues. V was pared by 0 bases and J by 4 bases, with 11 bases between. The CDR3 spells CASSVDWGRGNTIYF. The CDR3 DNA reads TGTGCCAGCAGCGTAGACTGGGGGCGCGGAAACACCATATATTTT.

The chain links TRBV7-2 to TRBJ1-3; no reliable D call. CDR1 is SGHTA, CDR2 FQGNSA, per germline. The CDR3 sequence is 13 residues long. V was shortened by 8 bases and J by 0 bases, with 8 bases between the two germline ends. The CDR3 loop reads CASGESSGNTIYF. The CDR3 nucleotides read TGTGCCAGCGGGGAGTCCTCTGGAAACACCATATATTTT. Full variable domain (rest looked up from reference TRBV7-2 and TRBJ1-3): GAGVSQSPSNKVTEKGKDVELRCDPISGHTALYWYRQSLGQGLEFLIYFQGNSAPDKSGLPSDRFSAERTGGSVSTLTIQRTQQEDSAVYLCASGESSGNTIYFGEGSWLTVV.

The V call is TRBV21-1, the J call TRBJ2-7; the table's D call, TRBD1, was not checked against the DNA. TRBV21-1 is a listed pseudogene. The CDR3 has 16 amino acids. The DNA for the CDR3 is TGTGCCAGCAGCAATAAAGCCAACAGGGATGCCTACGAGCAGTACTTC. Residues: CASSNKANRDAYEQYF.

This clone came up a few times. The V call is TRBV27, the J call TRBJ2-1, with a possible D match to TRBD1 (6 bases). Looked up from germline, CDR1 is MNHEY and CDR2 is SMNVEV (reference sequence). The CDR3 extends over 13 amino acids. Trimming cost V 5 bases and J 9 bases, with 14 bases left between them. The CDR3 here is CASSPYLGGEQFF. The CDR3 DNA reads TGTGCCAGCAGTCCCTATCTAGGGGGTGAGCAGTTCTTC.

This rearrangement joins TRBV7-9 to TRBJ2-1; D possibly corresponds to TRBD2 (7 bases). The CDR3 sequence is 14 residues long. Germline CDR1 SEHNR, CDR2 FQNEAQ (reference sequence). Between the trimmed V and J ends, which lost 11 bases and 3 bases, there was a span of 17 bases. CDR3 in amino acids: CASQEGGGYNEQFF. CDR3 coding DNA: TGTGCCTCCCAGGAGGGAGGGGGCTACAATGAGCAGTTCTTC.

The genes are TRBV7-9 and TRBJ1-4; possible D gene TRBD1, 6 bases. CDR3 length equals 15 residues. Trimming took off 7 bases at V and 3 bases at J, with 15 bases between the two ends. Germline V gene sequence: CDR1 SEHNR, CDR2 FQNEAQ (reference sequence). CDR3 protein: CASTSSGASNEKLFF. The CDR3 DNA follows: TGTGCCAGCACGTCTTCAGGGGCGTCTAATGAAAAACTGTTTTTT.

The chain links TRBV10-3 to TRBJ1-2; possible D gene TRBD1, 6 bases. The CDR3 is 14 amino acids. V dropped 7 bases and J dropped 1 base, with 13 bases sitting between them. The V gene's germline CDR1 is ENHRY and CDR2 SYGVKD. The CDR3 is CAINIGQSNYGYTF. The CDR3 DNA is TGTGCCATCAACATTGGACAGAGTAACTATGGCTACACCTTC.

The genes are TRBV24-1 and TRBJ1-5, with D unresolved. Germline V gene sequence: CDR1 KGHDR, CDR2 SFDVKD. The length of the CDR3 is 14 residues. Trimming took off 5 bases at V and 3 bases at J, with 10 bases between the two ends. DNA of the CDR3: TGTGCCACCAGTGCACCTCTAATCAATCAGCCCCAGCATTTT. Translated, it gives CATSAPLINQPQHF.

This chain joins TRBV28 and TRBJ1-2, with D hard to call. The germline V and J ends were trimmed by 6 bases and 7 bases, with 15 bases remaining between them. Germline V gene data show CDR1 as MDHEN and CDR2 as SYDVKM. There are 13 residues in the CDR3. Here the CDR3 reads CASSPLRGSGYTF. DNA of the CDR3: TGTGCCAGCAGCCCACTACGAGGAAGTGGCTACACCTTC.

This clone was detected once. V is TRBV25-1 and J is TRBJ1-5; the D is unclear. The V and J ends lost 0 bases and 6 bases respectively, with 12 bases between them. This CDR3 has 15 amino acids. Looked up from germline, CDR1 is MGHDK and CDR2 is SYGVNS. The CDR3 nucleotides read TGTGCCAGCAGTGAATATTCGTGGGCGGGTCAGCCCCAGCATTTT. Translating it yields CASSEYSWAGQPQHF.

This rearrangement joins TRBV7-8 to TRBJ2-2, with D tentatively TRBD1 (5 bases). The CDR3 has 15 residues. Germline assignment: CDR1 SGHVS and CDR2 FQNEAQ. The V and J ends lost 0 bases and 4 bases respectively, with 9 bases between them. The CDR3, as DNA: TGTGCCAGCAGCTTAGCGTACCAGGGCACCGGGGAGCTGTTTTTT. Its protein is CASSLAYQGTGELFF. The complete variable domain, with remaining parts taken from reference TRBV7-8 and TRBJ2-2, reads GAGVSQSPRYKVAKRGQDVALRCDPISGHVSLFWYQQALGQGPEFLTYFQNEAQLDKSGLPSDRFFAERPEGSVSTLKIQRTQQEDSAVYLCASSLAYQGTGELFFGEGSRLTVL.

The rearrangement links TRBV5-1 to TRBJ2-1; 13 nucleotides align to TRBD2. The CDR3 has 16 amino acids. The V and J ends lost 1 base and 10 bases, in that order; junction bases with no gene match: 8. CDR1 is SGHRS and CDR2 is YFSETQ in the germline V gene. CDR3 region: CASSLPTTSGRKEQFF. As DNA, the CDR3 is TGCGCCAGCAGCTTGCCTACGACTAGCGGGAGGAAGGAGCAGTTCTTC.